The 27 T cell receptor beta chains below were found in one sample sequenced in a study of blood T cell repertoires in COVID-19 (dated by TCRdb to about 2020). Library creation used the immunoSEQ multiplex PCR assay. The clones in this table, taken by TCRdb from immuneACCESS, are in-frame only. Not every clone is retained; where verified, under half of the shortfall comes from an unresolved V gene, and the cause of the rest is unknown. Across this sample there are under 250,000 clones, with roughly four fifths seen only once. The ten biggest clones cover roughly 3.3% of the sample. Sequencing was done on a sample of peripheral blood. The receptors come from a woman aged 18-29 years with acute or convalescent COVID-19.

This chain links TRBV2 with TRBJ1-4, with D unclear. CDR1 is SNHLY and CDR2 is FYNNEI in the germline V gene. Trimming shortened V by 5 bases and J by 4 bases, and 8 bases separated the two germline ends. CDR3 length: 13 residues. The CDR3 loop reads CASSIHSNEKLFF. The DNA for the CDR3 is TGTGCCAGCAGTATTCACAGTAATGAAAAACTGTTTTTT.

The V call is TRBV6-2 or TRBV6-3, the J call TRBJ2-2, with D perhaps TRBD1 (7 bases). Per the germline V gene, CDR1 is MNHEY and CDR2 is SVGEGT. Trimming removed 4 bases from V and 6 bases from J, with 21 bases in between. The CDR3 length is 17 residues. The CDR3 DNA sequence: TGTGCCAGCAGTTTTCGGCCGACAGGGACGGGAGCCGGGGAGCTGTTTTTT. Protein sequence: CASSFRPTGTGAGELFF.

The chain carries TRBV25-1 and TRBJ2-3; D might be TRBD2 (5 bases). The CDR3 covers 16 residues. CDR1 is MGHDK and CDR2 is SYGVNS in the germline V gene. Trimming removed 7 bases at V and 1 base at J, with 18 bases between. The CDR3 spells CASTHTTTEGTDTQYF. Written as DNA, the CDR3 is TGTGCCAGCACCCATACGACGACGGAGGGCACAGATACGCAGTATTTT.

The chain employs TRBV9 and TRBJ2-1; 8 positions agree with TRBD2. Trimming at V came to 0 bases and at J to 8 bases, leaving 7 bases not matched to a gene. Germline CDR1 is SGDLS and CDR2 is YYNGEE. This CDR3 is 15 amino acids long. CDR3: CASSVDAGGLDEQFF. The CDR3 nucleotides read TGTGCCAGCAGCGTAGACGCGGGAGGTTTAGATGAGCAGTTCTTC.

The J gene is TRBJ2-7, the V gene TRBV5-1, with D possibly matching TRBD2 (5 bases). Trimming took off 3 bases at V and 4 bases at J, with 11 bases between the two ends. CDR1 is SGHRS and CDR2 is YFSETQ in the germline V gene. The CDR3 length is 13 residues. The CDR3 sequence: CASSSGVEYEQYF. The CDR3 DNA follows: TGCGCCAGCAGCTCCGGGGTCGAATACGAGCAGTACTTC. Looking up the rest from reference TRBV5-1 and TRBJ2-7 gives the full variable domain: KAGVTQTPRYLIKTRGQQVTLSCSPISGHRSVSWYQQTPGQGLQFLFEYFSETQRNKGNFPGRFSGRQFSNSRSEMNVSTLELGDSALYLCASSSGVEYEQYFGPGTRLTVT.

The chain has TRBV7-9 and TRBJ2-7; D may be TRBD2 (6 bases). Germline loops: CDR1 SEHNR, CDR2 FQNEAQ (reference sequence). The ends were cut back, 4 bases at V and 5 bases at J, with 15 bases in the middle. This CDR3 region has 14 residues. The CDR3 region has the DNA TGTGCCAGCAGCTCCGGACTATTTTCCCACGAGCAGTACTTC. Protein product: CASSSGLFSHEQYF. Looking up the rest from reference TRBV7-9 and TRBJ2-7 gives the full variable domain: DTGVSQNPRHKITKRGQNVTFRCDPISEHNRLYWYRQTLGQGPEFLTYFQNEAQLEKSRLLSDRFSAERPKGSFSTLEIQRTEQGDSAMYLCASSSGLFSHEQYFGPGTRLTVT.

The rearrangement links TRBV6-5 to TRBJ1-1; D may be TRBD1 (6 bases). The germline CDR1 and CDR2 sequences are MNHEY and SVGAGI. V was cut by 0 bases and J by 8 bases, with 19 bases left in between. This CDR3 contains 16 residues. Written as DNA, the CDR3 is TGTGCCAGCAGTTACTCGATTTTCCGGGACAAGGAAGAAGCTTTCTTT. Translated: CASSYSIFRDKEEAFF.

This clone occurred a few times. The chain has TRBV28 and TRBJ2-2; D gene unclear. The CDR3 has 16 residues. V shed 7 bases and J shed 3 bases, with 18 bases lying between them. CDR1 is MDHEN and CDR2 is SYDVKM in the germline V gene. CDR3 sequence: CASKAHSWAHTGELFF. For the CDR3, the DNA is TGTGCCAGCAAGGCCCATTCCTGGGCCCACACCGGGGAGCTGTTTTTT. Full variable domain (missing parts from reference TRBV28 and TRBJ2-2): DVKVTQSSRYLVKRTGEKVFLECVQDMDHENMFWYRQDPGLGLRLIYFSYDVKMKEKGDIPEGYSVSREKKERFSLILESASTNQTSMYLCASKAHSWAHTGELFFGEGSRLTVL.

This chain links TRBV3-1 (or the pseudogene TRBV3-2) with TRBJ1-1; TRBD1 agrees at 7 bases. The CDR3 sequence is 14 residues long. Germline CDR1 LGHDT, CDR2 YNNKEL (reference sequence). V trimming: 3 bases; J trimming: 4 bases; junction bases outside the gene matches: 5. For the CDR3, the DNA is TGTGCCAGCAGCCAGCCAGGGGGTGCCACTGAAGCTTTCTTT. Translated, it gives CASSQPGGATEAFF.

The V and J genes are TRBV6-4 and TRBJ1-2; perhaps TRBD1 as D (5 bases). The CDR3 sequence is 15 residues long. Germline loops: CDR1 MRHNA, CDR2 SNTAGT. Trimming removed 0 bases at V and 7 bases at J, with 15 bases between. The CDR3 is CASSDSILSTGGYTF. The CDR3 DNA sequence: TGTGCCAGCAGTGACTCGATCCTAAGTACAGGTGGCTACACCTTC.

The chain is built from TRBV6-5 and TRBJ2-1; 14 bases align to TRBD2. CDR1 and CDR2 from the germline V gene are MNHEY and SVGAGI. This CDR3 has 13 amino acids. V trimming: 5 bases; J trimming: 12 bases; junction bases outside the gene matches: 3. For the CDR3, the DNA is TGTGCCAGCAGTCAGACTAGCGGGAGGGGGCAGTTCTTC. This translates into CASSQTSGRGQFF.

This clone was seen a few times. The V and J genes are TRBV7-2 and TRBJ2-1; a possible D gene is TRBD2 (6 bases). V shed 4 bases and J shed 0 bases, with 13 bases lying between them. This CDR3 region has 16 residues. Per the germline V gene, CDR1 is SGHTA and CDR2 is FQGNSA. The CDR3 DNA sequence: TGTGCCAGCAGCTCCCCGGAGGGTGGCTCCTACAATGAGCAGTTCTTC. Protein product: CASSSPEGGSYNEQFF.

The chain couples TRBV6-1 to TRBJ2-1; TRBD2 aligns across 12 bases. The CDR3 sequence is 15 residues long. J gave up 8 bases and V 7 bases, and 9 bases lay outside the gene matches. Per the germline V gene, CDR1 is MNHNS and CDR2 is SASEGT. The CDR3 reads CASNGALAGGYEQFF. CDR3 sequence (DNA): TGTGCCAGCAACGGCGCACTAGCGGGAGGCTATGAGCAGTTCTTC.

This clone came up a few times. This sequence joins TRBV12-2 and TRBJ2-5; the table names TRBD2, a call not compared with the DNA. TRBV12-2 represents a pseudogene. The CDR3 covers 17 residues. The CDR3, as DNA: TGTGCAAGTCGCGATGAAAGGGCCTGCAGCGGCGGGGAGACCCAGTACTTC. Translated, it gives CASRDERACSGGETQYF.

The rearrangement links TRBV19 to TRBJ2-1, with 7 bases aligning to TRBD1. Looked up from germline, CDR1 is LNHDA and CDR2 is SQIVND (reference sequence). V lost 4 bases, J lost 8 bases, and 8 bases stayed unmatched. This CDR3 comprises 14 residues. As DNA, the CDR3 is TGTGCCAGTAGTAATCAGGGGGTTAGGGATGAGCAGTTCTTC. Its protein product is CASSNQGVRDEQFF.

This chain links TRBV5-4 with TRBJ2-3; 12 bases align to TRBD2. Germline trimming cut 4 bases from V and 4 bases from J; bases unmatched to any gene: 7. Germline V gene sequence: CDR1 SGHNT, CDR2 YYREEE (reference sequence). This CDR3 comprises 16 residues. CDR3 protein: CASSDTSGRLSDTQYF. The CDR3 DNA reads as TGTGCCAGCAGCGACACTAGCGGGAGGTTGTCAGATACGCAGTATTTT. The full variable domain, completed using reference TRBV5-4 and TRBJ2-3, is ETGVTQSPTHLIKTRGQQVTLRCSSQSGHNTVSWYQQALGQGPQFIFQYYREEENGRGNFPPRFSGLQFPNYSSELNVNALELDDSALYLCASSDTSGRLSDTQYFGPGTRLTVL.

The chain joins TRBV13 to TRBJ1-2, with D possibly matching TRBD1 (5 bases). CDR1 and CDR2 (germline): PRHDT, FYEKMQ (reference sequence). The V gene lost 5 bases and the J gene lost 1 base, with 8 bases spanning the gap. This CDR3 contains 13 residues. The CDR3 here is CASSPQGNYGYTF. The CDR3 region has the DNA TGTGCCAGCAGCCCCCAGGGTAACTATGGCTACACCTTC.

This clone has just a few counts. The chain is built from TRBV11-2 and TRBJ1-2, with 7 bases matching TRBD1. The CDR3 contains 15 residues. In germline, CDR1 is SGHAT, CDR2 FQNNGV. V was clipped by 1 base and J by 4 bases; unmatched bases: 6. CDR3 sequence (DNA): TGTGCCAGCAGCTTAGCAGGACAGGCACTCTATGGCTACACCTTC. Protein: CASSLAGQALYGYTF.

V is TRBV6-5 and J is TRBJ2-1, with D unresolved. CDR3 size: 15 residues. Germline CDR1 MNHEY, CDR2 SVGAGI. V was cut by 8 bases and J by 0 bases, with 14 bases left in between. The CDR3 loop reads CASSGGASSYNEQFF. The DNA of the CDR3 is TGTGCCAGCTCTGGCGGAGCAAGCTCCTACAATGAGCAGTTCTTC.

The gene calls are TRBV14 and TRBJ2-1; 11 bases are shared with TRBD2. This CDR3 region has 16 residues. With 2 bases clipped from V and 4 bases from J, the junction kept 4 bases outside the gene matches. The germline V gene has CDR1 SGHDN and CDR2 FVKESK. CDR3: CASSQMTSGKYNEQFF. DNA of the CDR3: TGTGCCAGCAGCCAAATGACTAGCGGGAAGTACAATGAGCAGTTCTTC.

The rearrangement joins TRBV7-2 to TRBJ2-2; D gene uncertain. CDR3 length: 16 amino acids. V was clipped by 2 bases and J by 0 bases, with 10 bases between them. CDR1 and CDR2 (germline): SGHTA, FQGNSA. The CDR3: CASSLFEVANTGELFF. The DNA of the CDR3 is TGTGCCAGCAGCTTATTCGAAGTAGCGAACACCGGGGAGCTGTTTTTT. The variable domain in full, completed from reference TRBV7-2 and TRBJ2-2, reads GAGVSQSPSNKVTEKGKDVELRCDPISGHTALYWYRQSLGQGLEFLIYFQGNSAPDKSGLPSDRFSAERTGGSVSTLTIQRTQQEDSAVYLCASSLFEVANTGELFFGEGSRLTVL.

The rearrangement joins TRBV12-3 or TRBV12-4 to TRBJ1-1; no firm D call. The CDR3 totals 12 residues. V was shortened by 6 bases and J by 8 bases, with 13 bases between the two germline ends. The CDR3 DNA is TGTGCCAGCAGCCTCGACTGGAGCGAAGCTTTCTTT. Translated, it gives CASSLDWSEAFF.

This clone showed up just once. The chain couples TRBV28 to TRBJ1-2; tentative D call: TRBD1 (5 bases). Germline loops: CDR1 MDHEN, CDR2 SYDVKM. The germline V and J ends were trimmed by 3 bases and 8 bases, with 16 bases remaining between them. The CDR3 is made up of 14 amino acids. CDR3 sequence reads: CASSFSGARRGYTF. CDR3 nucleotides: TGTGCCAGCAGTTTTTCTGGGGCGCGAAGGGGCTACACCTTC.

The chain links TRBV9 to TRBJ1-5; D is unclear. CDR1 SGDLS and CDR2 YYNGEE come from the germline V gene. Trimming stripped 1 base from V and 2 bases from J, with 7 bases between. The CDR3 length is 14 residues. The CDR3 loop reads CASSVSSGNQPQHF. The CDR3 DNA sequence: TGTGCCAGCAGCGTAAGTTCGGGCAATCAGCCCCAGCATTTT.

The chain recombines TRBV6-5 with TRBJ1-3; 12 nucleotides align to TRBD1. J lost 4 bases, V lost 8 bases, and 3 bases had no gene match. The CDR3 is made up of 14 amino acids. CDR1 MNHEY and CDR2 SVGAGI come from the germline V gene. CDR3: CASGTGGVGNTIYF. For the CDR3, the DNA is TGTGCCAGCGGGACAGGGGGCGTCGGAAACACCATATATTTT.

V usage is TRBV4-1 and J usage is TRBJ1-2; D call uncertain. V shed 0 bases and J shed 2 bases, with 7 bases lying between them. The CDR3 loop spans 14 amino acids. Germline CDR1 MGHRA, CDR2 YSYEKL. DNA for the CDR3: TGCGCCAGCAGCCAAGAGCGGCAGAACTATGGCTACACCTTC. It specifies CASSQERQNYGYTF.

This sequence joins TRBV7-8 and TRBJ2-3; no clear D gene. Germline V gene sequence: CDR1 SGHVS, CDR2 FQNEAQ. V was pared by 1 base and J by 2 bases, with 16 bases between. The CDR3 is 17 amino acids. The CDR3 DNA is TGTGCCAGCAGCTTAGAGAGGCCCCAGTTCCTCACAGATACGCAGTATTTT. Its translation is CASSLERPQFLTDTQYF.